The rows below give T cell receptor beta chains drawn from one sample of a study of blood T cell repertoires in COVID-19. This table comes from immunoSEQ multiplex PCR, and its TCRdb copy is limited to in-frame clones, with some not included. The sample contains 310,000 or so clones, around 91% of which appear only once. The sequenced sample was PBMCs or T cells enriched from blood (not recorded which). The receptor set was obtained from a woman aged 18-30 years with acute COVID-19. Each CDR3 is given with its conserved first and last residue. A D gene is named only where the DNA matches it firmly. Rows give clone size only sometimes, using once, few, many, or a class for an expanded clone.

-	-	TRBJ2-7	TRBV30	CAWSVSYEQYF	TGTGCCTGGAGTGTCTCGTACGAGCAGTACTTC
-	-	TRBJ1-4	TRBV7-8	CASSLRSGKGNEKLFF	TGTGCCAGCAGCTTACGCTCAGGGAAGGGTAATGAAAAACTGTTTTTT
TRBD2	-	TRBJ2-1	TRBV27	CASSWASGSPYNEQFF	TGTGCCAGCAGTTGGGCTAGCGGGAGCCCCTACAATGAGCAGTTCTTC
TRBD2	-	TRBJ2-2	TRBV7-6	CASRYGTSGNTGELFF	TGTGCCAGCAGATACGGGACTAGCGGTAACACCGGGGAGCTGTTTTTT
TRBD2	-	TRBJ2-1	TRBV28	CASSLLSGREGLRNEQFF	TGTGCCAGCAGTTTACTTTCTGGGCGGGAGGGCCTTAGGAATGAGCAGTTCTTC
TRBD2	-	TRBJ2-7	TRBV11-2	CASSLDSSGPYEQYF	TGTGCCAGCAGCTTAGACTCTAGCGGCCCCTACGAGCAGTACTTC
TRBD1	-	TRBJ2-1	TRBV25-1	CASSLQGGGEQFF	TGTGCCAGCAGTTTACAGGGGGGAGGTGAGCAGTTCTTC
TRBD2	-	TRBJ2-2	TRBV10-2	CASSEREWSGELFF	TGCGCCAGCAGCGAGCGGGAGTGGAGCGGGGAGCTGTTTTTT
TRBD2	-	TRBJ2-7	TRBV6-2/TRBV6-3	CASSYVGGLAVYEQYF	TGTGCCAGCAGTTACGTAGGGGGACTAGCGGTGTACGAGCAGTACTTC
-	-	TRBJ2-3	TRBV5-1	CASSLATEGTSQYF	TGCGCCAGCAGCTTGGCCACTGAAGGGACATCTCAGTATTTT
-	-	TRBJ2-3	TRBV6-5	CASSYGERLADTQYF	TGTGCCAGCAGTTACGGGGAGCGCCTCGCAGATACGCAGTATTTT
TRBD1	-	TRBJ2-7	TRBV10-1	CASSEMSGTGVYEQYF	TGCGCCAGCAGTGAAATGTCTGGGACAGGGGTCTACGAGCAGTACTTC
TRBD2	-	TRBJ2-1	TRBV27	CASAGGNEQFF	TGTGCCAGCGCGGGGGGCAATGAGCAGTTCTTC
TRBD2	-	TRBJ2-3	TRBV10-1	CASSDSGRAGDTQYF	TGCGCCAGCAGTGATAGCGGGAGGGCAGGAGATACGCAGTATTTT
-	-	TRBJ1-2	TRBV29-1	CSVATSEVGGDEGYTF	TGCAGCGTCGCCACCAGCGAGGTAGGCGGTGATGAAGGCTACACCTTC
TRBD1	-	TRBJ2-7	TRBV19	CASSISGTGTYEQYF	TGTGCCAGTAGTATTTCCGGGACAGGGACCTACGAGCAGTACTTC
TRBD2	-	TRBJ2-3	TRBV7-9	CASSSTRSGRAGNTQYF	TGTGCCAGCAGCTCCACACGTAGCGGGAGGGCAGGTAATACGCAGTATTTT
TRBD2	-	TRBJ2-1	TRBV5-1	CASSLRITGGNNEQFF	TGCGCCAGCAGCTTGAGGATTACGGGAGGGAACAATGAGCAGTTCTTC
TRBD1	-	TRBJ1-2	TRBV28	CASRITGGYGYTF	TGTGCCAGCAGAATAACAGGGGGATATGGCTACACCTTC
TRBD2	-	TRBJ2-7	TRBV19	CASSIGTSVPYEQYF	TGTGCCAGTAGTATTGGGACTAGCGTCCCCTACGAGCAGTACTTC
TRBD1	once	TRBJ1-2	TRBV28	CASSPQTGAAPGTF	TGTGCCAGCAGCCCACAGACAGGGGCTGCTCCCGGCACCTTC
-	-	TRBJ2-2	TRBV5-6	CASSFGGSSARGRELFF	TGTGCCAGCAGCTTTGGCGGTTCTAGCGCCCGGGGCCGGGAGCTGTTTTTT
TRBD2	once	TRBJ2-1	TRBV18	CASSVTGLAVYNEQFF	TGTGCCAGCTCAGTGACGGGACTAGCGGTATACAATGAGCAGTTCTTC